This section outlines one T cell receptor (beta chain) sequence together with its context. Its target is not known. This sample's treatment: some 20 received Ad26.COV2.S at low or high dose, single or two shots; about five received placebo; per-sample allocation not given. After the first vaccine or placebo injection, samples were drawn on day 63. As its vector, the vaccine had Ad26, which expressed Wuhan-strain SARS-CoV-2 spike. CDR3 length equals 13 residues. V was trimmed by 5 bases and J by 3 bases, leaving 9 bases between them. Per germline, CDR1 MDHEN and CDR2 SYDVKM. This specimen comes from a study of Ad26.COV2.S vaccination and SARS-CoV-2 variants. Regarding the study as a whole: Vaccinees displayed broader spike-specific TCR repertoires than placebo recipients.

Assay: immunoSEQ multiplex PCR; the TCRdb copy retains only in-frame clones and omits some. The sample shows about 680,000 clones, roughly 90% of them seen only once. The material was peripheral blood, obtained in a trial of Ad26.COV2.S vaccine versus placebo. This sequence was found in a person aged 18-65 years who received the Ad26.COV2.S COVID-19 vaccine or a placebo. This sequence joins TRBV28 and TRBJ2-3; possible D gene TRBD2, 6 bases. The CDR3 region is CASSRAGTDTQYF. Here the CDR3 DNA reads TGTGCCAGCAGTCGCGCGGGGACAGATACGCAGTATTTT.